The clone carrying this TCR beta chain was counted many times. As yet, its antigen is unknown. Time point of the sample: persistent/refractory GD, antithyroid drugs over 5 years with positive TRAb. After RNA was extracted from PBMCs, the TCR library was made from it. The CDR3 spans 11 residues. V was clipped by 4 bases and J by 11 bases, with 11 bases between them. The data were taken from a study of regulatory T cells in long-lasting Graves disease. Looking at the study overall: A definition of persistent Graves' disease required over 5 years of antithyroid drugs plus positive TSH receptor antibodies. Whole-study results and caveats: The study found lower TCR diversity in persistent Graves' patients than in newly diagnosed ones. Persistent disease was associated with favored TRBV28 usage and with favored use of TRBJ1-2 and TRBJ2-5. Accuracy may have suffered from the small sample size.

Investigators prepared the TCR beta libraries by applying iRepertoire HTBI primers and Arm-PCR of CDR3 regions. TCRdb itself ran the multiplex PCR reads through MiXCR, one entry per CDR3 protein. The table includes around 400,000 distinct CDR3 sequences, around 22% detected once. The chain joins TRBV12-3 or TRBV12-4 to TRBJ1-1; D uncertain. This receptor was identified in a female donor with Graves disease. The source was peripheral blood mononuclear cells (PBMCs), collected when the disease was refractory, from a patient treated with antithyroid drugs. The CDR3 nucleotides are TGTGCCAGCAGTTGGTATGGGTGGGCTTTCTTT. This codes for CASSWYGWAFF.